This passage covers 10 T cell receptor beta chains from one sample sequenced in a study of CD8 T cells in Susac syndrome. The RNA input was 0.5 to 1 ug, and it was reverse transcribed with random hexamers. TCRdb re-called the immunoSEQ multiplex PCR reads through MiXCR, storing one row per CDR3 protein. This sample has 330,000 or so distinct CDR3 sequences, with about 91% found just once. What was sequenced was CD8+ T cells from PBMCs. The source is a human donor with multiple sclerosis.

The chain couples TRBV7-9 to TRBJ2-1, with D maybe TRBD2 (7 bases). CDR3 length equals 14 residues. Per germline, CDR1 SEHNR and CDR2 FQNEAQ (reference sequence). V lost 3 bases and J 7 bases, leaving 13 bases between the germline ends. In DNA form, the CDR3 reads TGTGCCAGCAGCTTTGCTGCGGGGGCAAATGAGCAGTTCTTC. It encodes CASSFAAGANEQFF. The full variable domain, rest sourced from reference TRBV7-9 and TRBJ2-1, is DTGVSQNPRHKITKRGQNVTFRCDPISEHNRLYWYRQTLGQGPEFLTYFQNEAQLEKSRLLSDRFSAERPKGSFSTLEIQRTEQGDSAMYLCASSFAAGANEQFFGPGTRLTVL.

Only one count was recorded for this clonotype. The chain recombines TRBV7-9 with TRBJ1-1; D gene uncertain. Germline V gives CDR1 SEHNR, CDR2 FQNEAQ (reference sequence). With 5 bases removed from V and 6 bases from J, the gap between germline ends came to 16 bases. The CDR3 loop spans 14 amino acids. The CDR3 DNA is TGTGCCAGCAGCATAGAGGAAAGCCGAGCTGAAGCTTTCTTT. This translates into CASSIEESRAEAFF.

This chain uses TRBV7-6 with TRBJ2-1, with no clear D. The CDR3 runs 16 residues. Germline loops: CDR1 SGHVS, CDR2 FNYEAQ. V gave up 2 bases and J gave up 1 base, with 12 bases separating them. The CDR3 sequence: CASSLPAGASYNEQFF. CDR3 bases: TGTGCCAGCAGCTTACCAGCAGGAGCATCCTACAATGAGCAGTTCTTC. Full variable domain (remainder filled in from reference TRBV7-6 and TRBJ2-1): GAGVSQSPRYKVTKRGQDVALRCDPISGHVSLYWYRQALGQGPEFLTYFNYEAQQDKSGLPNDRFSAERPEGSISTLTIQRTEQRDSAMYRCASSLPAGASYNEQFFGPGTRLTVL.

The DNA of the CDR3 is TGTGCCAGCAGGCTTATGCTGGGACTAGCGGGAGGCTTGCACTCCTACAATGAGCAGTTCTTC. It encodes CASRLMLGLAGGLHSYNEQFF. This rearrangement joins TRBV28 to TRBJ2-1; 15 bases match TRBD2. Germline V lookup: CDR1 MDHEN, CDR2 SYDVKM. The CDR3 is 21 residues long. Trimming took 6 bases from V and 0 from J; bases not matched to a gene: 15.

The chain combines TRBV6-1 with TRBJ1-3, with D tentatively TRBD1 (6 bases). The CDR3 has 16 amino acids. The V end lost 5 bases, the J end lost 4 bases, and 18 bases lay between the germline ends. Germline values: CDR1 MNHNS, CDR2 SASEGT. The CDR3 spells CASSPSAEGEGNTIYF. The CDR3 nucleotides read TGTGCCAGCAGTCCCTCCGCGGAGGGGGAAGGAAACACCATATATTTT.

The chain employs TRBV9 and TRBJ2-7; 7 bases fit TRBD1. V shed 3 bases, J shed 2 bases, and the junction held 8 bases outside the gene matches. Germline lookup yields CDR1 SGDLS and CDR2 YYNGEE. This CDR3 has 15 amino acids. CDR3 bases: TGTGCCAGCAGCGGCCGGGACAGCCGAACCTACGAGCAGTACTTC. This encodes CASSGRDSRTYEQYF.

The rearrangement links TRBV7-9 to TRBJ2-2; TRBD1 matches at 7 bases. Germline CDR1 reads SEHNR; CDR2 reads FQNEAQ (reference sequence). J gave up 2 bases and V 5 bases, and 5 bases lay outside the gene matches. The CDR3 runs to 15 residues. The CDR3 sequence is CASSPGTDNTGELFF. CDR3 nucleotides: TGTGCCAGCAGCCCCGGGACAGATAACACCGGGGAGCTGTTTTTT.

The V call is TRBV5-1, the J call TRBJ2-5; 7 bases agree with TRBD1. The germline CDR1 and CDR2 sequences are SGHRS and YFSETQ. J gave up 5 bases and V 4 bases, and 5 bases lay outside the gene matches. The CDR3 runs 13 residues. The CDR3 loop is CASSADRVETQYF. CDR3 coding DNA: TGCGCCAGCAGCGCCGACAGGGTGGAGACCCAGTACTTC.

This CDR3 reads CASSPGTRLFF. CDR3 sequence (DNA): TGTGCCAGCAGCCCCGGGACAAGACTGTTTTTT. The rearrangement joins TRBV27 to TRBJ1-4, with D possibly being TRBD1 (6 bases). Germline V lookup: CDR1 MNHEY, CDR2 SMNVEV (reference sequence). Between the trimmed V and J ends, which lost 6 bases and 13 bases, there was a span of 12 bases. The CDR3 loop spans 11 amino acids. The variable domain in full, with the rest retrieved from reference TRBV27 and TRBJ1-4, is EAQVTQNPRYLITVTGKKLTVTCSQNMNHEYMSWYRQDPGLGLRQIYYSMNVEVTDKGDVPEGYKVSRKEKRNFPLILESPSPNQTSLYFCASSPGTRLFFGSGTQLSVL.

This rearrangement joins TRBV20-1 to TRBJ2-2; maybe TRBD1 (5 bases). This CDR3 is built from 16 residues. From germline, CDR1 is DFQATT and CDR2 SNEGSKA (reference sequence). Trimming pared 0 bases from V and 0 bases from J, leaving 11 bases between. The CDR3: CSARDMDTANTGELFF. The CDR3 region has the DNA TGCAGTGCTAGAGATATGGACACCGCGAACACCGGGGAGCTGTTTTTT.